The 27 T cell receptor beta chains reported below all come from one sample, sequenced in a study of blood T cell repertoires in COVID-19. Measured with immunoSEQ multiplex PCR; TCRdb has only the in-frame clones, and not every one. The sample includes about 280,000 clones, around 89% seen only once; the top ten take 1.7%. The sample comprised PBMCs or T cells enriched from blood (not recorded which). These receptors were taken from a woman aged 18-29 years with acute COVID-19.

V and J are TRBV10-2 and TRBJ2-3; 10 bases are shared with TRBD2. The junction had 5 bases not matched to a gene; V was cut back by 8 bases and J by 0 bases. This CDR3 spans 15 amino acids. Germline CDR1 is WSHSY and CDR2 is SAAADI. The CDR3 loop reads CASELAGASTDTQYF. CDR3 DNA sequence: TGCGCCAGCGAGCTAGCGGGAGCGAGCACAGATACGCAGTATTTT.

This rearrangement joins TRBV4-1 to TRBJ2-7; D may be TRBD1 (6 bases). Deletions cut 0 bases from V and 3 bases from J, with 15 bases between. CDR1 MGHRA and CDR2 YSYEKL come from the germline V gene. CDR3 size: 16 residues. The chain's CDR3 is CASSQEPGHSVYEQYF. The CDR3 DNA is TGCGCCAGCAGCCAAGAACCGGGACACTCGGTCTACGAGCAGTACTTC.

This chain uses TRBV7-9 with TRBJ2-6; D remains ambiguous. The CDR3 has 18 residues. V was clipped by 5 bases and J by 0 bases, with 17 bases between them. Looked up from germline, CDR1 is SEHNR and CDR2 is FQNEAQ (reference sequence). CDR3 in DNA: TGTGCCAGCAGCCCCCGGCAGGTCCTCCTCTCTGGGGCCAACGTCCTGACTTTC. It encodes CASSPRQVLLSGANVLTF.

CDR3 in amino acids: CASSQDWASGTREQYF. Here the CDR3 DNA reads TGTGCCAGCAGCCAAGACTGGGCTAGCGGGACGAGAGAGCAGTACTTC. The chain has TRBV3-1 (or the pseudogene TRBV3-2) and TRBJ2-7, with TRBD2 identical over 9 bases. Germline assignment: CDR1 LGHDT and CDR2 YNNKEL (reference sequence). J lost 7 bases, V lost 0 bases, and 10 bases had no gene match. This CDR3 spans 16 amino acids.

V is TRBV27 and J is TRBJ2-1; D gene uncertain. The CDR3 has 13 amino acids. Between the trimmed V and J ends, which lost 3 bases and 0 bases, there was a span of 3 bases. Per germline, CDR1 MNHEY and CDR2 SMNVEV (reference sequence). CDR3 in amino acids: CASSFSSYNEQFF. CDR3 nucleotide sequence: TGTGCCAGCAGTTTTAGCTCCTACAATGAGCAGTTCTTC.

This chain uses TRBV7-2 with TRBJ2-1, with TRBD2 as a possible D gene (6 bases). Between the trimmed V and J ends, which lost 1 base and 4 bases, there was a span of 11 bases. The CDR3 totals 15 residues. Germline CDR1 is SGHTA and CDR2 is FQGNSA. The CDR3: CASSLVGLDYNEQFF. CDR3 sequence (DNA): TGTGCCAGCAGCTTAGTGGGACTCGATTACAATGAGCAGTTCTTC. Full variable domain (outside the CDR3, taken from reference TRBV7-2 and TRBJ2-1): GAGVSQSPSNKVTEKGKDVELRCDPISGHTALYWYRQSLGQGLEFLIYFQGNSAPDKSGLPSDRFSAERTGGSVSTLTIQRTQQEDSAVYLCASSLVGLDYNEQFFGPGTRLTVL.

The chain has TRBV5-6 and TRBJ1-2; D is undetermined. This CDR3 is built from 12 residues. Germline values: CDR1 SGHDT, CDR2 YYEEEE. The V gene lost 1 base and the J gene lost 8 bases, with 9 bases spanning the gap. CDR3 nucleotide sequence: TGTGCCAGCAGCTTGTTCCAGGTGGGCTACACCTTC. Translating it yields CASSLFQVGYTF.

This sequence joins TRBV2 and TRBJ1-1; tentatively, D is TRBD1 (5 bases). Trimming stripped 4 bases from V and 4 bases from J, with 10 bases between. Germline CDR1 and CDR2: SNHLY and FYNNEI. The CDR3 consists of 13 residues. The CDR3 protein is CASSGGAVTEAFF. CDR3 bases: TGTGCCAGCAGTGGTGGGGCCGTCACTGAAGCTTTCTTT.

There are a few counts of this clone. V and J are TRBV11-3 and TRBJ2-3; 8 bases are a match to TRBD2. The V segment lost 0 bases and the J segment 4 bases; nucleotides outside the gene matches: 9. The germline gives CDR1 SGHNT, CDR2 YENEEA. CDR3 length: 17 residues. DNA for the CDR3: TGTGCCAGCAGCTTAGAATGGCCAGCGGGAGAGGCAGATACGCAGTATTTT. This encodes CASSLEWPAGEADTQYF.

This rearrangement joins TRBV19 to TRBJ2-7; weak D call: TRBD2 (5 bases). Trimming took 3 bases from V and 3 from J, leaving 15 bases between them. The CDR3 is 15 amino acids. The germline V gene has CDR1 LNHDA and CDR2 SQIVND (reference sequence). CDR3 loop: CASSMSFPGDYEQYF. CDR3 coding DNA: TGTGCCAGTAGTATGTCATTTCCCGGGGACTACGAGCAGTACTTC.

The chain recombines TRBV12-3 or TRBV12-4 with TRBJ2-2; D ambiguous. Trimming removed 8 bases at V and 3 bases at J, with 10 bases between. The CDR3 has 13 residues. CDR3 DNA: TGTGCCAGCGCCAAGCAGGACACCGGGGAGCTGTTTTTT. Its translation is CASAKQDTGELFF.

V gene TRBV4-1 combines with J gene TRBJ1-5; D unresolved. From germline, CDR1 is MGHRA and CDR2 YSYEKL. The CDR3 covers 17 residues. The germline V and J ends were trimmed by 1 base and 0 bases, with 13 bases remaining between them. CDR3 sequence reads: CASSQVLAGNSNQPQHF. The DNA for the CDR3 is TGCGCCAGCAGCCAAGTCTTGGCAGGCAATAGCAATCAGCCCCAGCATTTT.

The gene calls are TRBV3-1 (or the pseudogene TRBV3-2) and TRBJ2-2; D gene unclear. This CDR3 has 14 amino acids. Germline assignment: CDR1 LGHDT and CDR2 YNNKEL (reference sequence). Trimming stripped 8 bases from V and 0 bases from J, with 10 bases between. The CDR3 DNA is TGTGCCAGCGCAATAACATCGAACACCGGGGAGCTGTTTTTT. This gives the protein CASAITSNTGELFF.

The chain carries TRBV4-3 and TRBJ2-7; TRBD2 is a possible D gene (5 bases). The CDR3 sequence is 14 residues long. V dropped 4 bases and J dropped 5 bases, with 15 bases sitting between them. Germline lookup yields CDR1 LGHNA and CDR2 YSLEER. The CDR3 DNA reads as TGCGCCAGCAGCCCTACATTGGAGGCCGACGAGCAGTACTTC. Protein: CASSPTLEADEQYF.

This clone was seen many times. The J gene is TRBJ1-6, the V gene TRBV30, with 7 bases fitting TRBD1. CDR3 length equals 17 residues. V lost 3 bases to trimming and J lost 7 bases; unmatched junction nucleotides: 15. The V gene's germline CDR1 is GTSNPN and CDR2 SVGIG (reference sequence). The CDR3 DNA reads TGTGCCTGGAGGCCCCCGGGACAGTTCTTTTTAAATTCACCCCTCCACTTT. Translation: CAWRPPGQFFLNSPLHF.

This chain connects TRBV19 to TRBJ1-1; D not certain. Germline loops: CDR1 LNHDA, CDR2 SQIVND (reference sequence). Trimming shortened V by 7 bases and J by 0 bases, and 18 bases separated the two germline ends. The CDR3 totals 16 residues. This CDR3 is CASTPRNQRLNTEAFF. CDR3 DNA sequence: TGTGCCAGTACCCCCCGAAACCAGCGCTTGAACACTGAAGCTTTCTTT.

DNA for the CDR3: TGCGCCAGCAGTGAGTGGGGGGACAGGGGCTTCGGGGAGCTGTTTTTT. It yields the protein CASSEWGDRGFGELFF. The rearrangement links TRBV10-2 to TRBJ2-2; 10 bases align to TRBD1. Germline assignment: CDR1 WSHSY and CDR2 SAAADI. CDR3 length equals 16 residues. After removal of 1 base from V and 7 bases from J, the junction contained 6 bases not matched to a gene.

The chain has TRBV30 and TRBJ2-1; 9 bases are shared with TRBD2. The CDR3 is made up of 14 amino acids. Losses at the gene ends were 3 bases for V and 4 bases for J; bases not matched to a gene: 4. Germline V gene sequence: CDR1 GTSNPN, CDR2 SVGIG (reference sequence). The CDR3 bases are TGTGCCTGGAGCCGACTAGCGGCTTACAATGAGCAGTTCTTC. This sequence encodes CAWSRLAAYNEQFF.

V gene TRBV14 combines with J gene TRBJ2-1; 7 bases are shared with TRBD2. V shed 4 bases and J 5 bases; nucleotides not matched to a gene: 14. CDR3 size: 17 residues. In germline, CDR1 is SGHDN, CDR2 FVKESK. CDR3 amino acids: CASSPLGSSGLNNEQFF. The DNA of the CDR3 is TGTGCCAGCAGCCCCCTGGGTAGTAGCGGGCTCAACAATGAGCAGTTCTTC.

The chain joins TRBV7-9 to TRBJ2-7, with unresolved D. CDR3 length: 13 amino acids. V was trimmed by 2 bases and J by 4 bases, leaving 9 bases between them. CDR1 is SEHNR and CDR2 is FQNEAQ in the germline V gene (reference sequence). This chain's CDR3 is CASSLITVYEQYF. The CDR3 coding sequence is TGTGCCAGCAGCTTAATTACAGTTTACGAGCAGTACTTC.

The chain links TRBV28 to TRBJ2-2; possibly TRBD2 for D (6 bases). V was trimmed by 6 bases and J by 0 bases, leaving 14 bases between them. The CDR3 has 16 residues. The germline CDR1 and CDR2 sequences are MDHEN and SYDVKM. The CDR3 protein is CASSPLAPPNTGELFF. CDR3 DNA: TGTGCCAGCAGCCCTCTAGCGCCTCCGAACACCGGGGAGCTGTTTTTT.

The chain uses TRBV4-3 and TRBJ2-1, with D perhaps TRBD2 (6 bases). The CDR3 covers 17 residues. Germline CDR1 and CDR2: LGHNA and YSLEER. Trimming removed 1 base from V and 7 bases from J, with 20 bases in between. CDR3 DNA: TGCGCCAGCAGCCAAGGTCGTGGGGGAGGTCCTTGGAATGAGCAGTTCTTC. Its protein product is CASSQGRGGGPWNEQFF.

The chain uses TRBV6-5 and TRBJ2-7; 13 nucleotides match TRBD2. The CDR3 length is 13 residues. Germline V lookup: CDR1 MNHEY, CDR2 SVGAGI. V was pared by 5 bases and J by 8 bases, with 3 bases of the junction left unmatched. This CDR3 is CASSTSGRAKQYF. The CDR3 DNA reads TGTGCCAGCAGTACTAGCGGGAGGGCCAAGCAGTACTTC.

The chain carries TRBV18 and TRBJ2-5; no firm D call. From germline, CDR1 is KGHSH and CDR2 LQKENI. The CDR3 has 12 residues. V dropped 5 bases and J dropped 2 bases, with 6 bases sitting between them. This CDR3 reads CASSAKQETQYF. In DNA form, the CDR3 reads TGTGCCAGCTCAGCGAAACAAGAGACCCAGTACTTC.

The chain recombines TRBV19 with TRBJ2-3; 9 bases align to TRBD2. The CDR3 is 16 amino acids. Germline V gene data show CDR1 as LNHDA and CDR2 as SQIVND (reference sequence). Trimming cost V 1 base and J 1 base; bases outside gene matches: 3. CDR3 sequence (DNA): TGTGCCAGTAGTATAGGGCTAGCGGGACGCACAGATACGCAGTATTTT. Translating it yields CASSIGLAGRTDTQYF.

This clone came up a few times. As DNA, the CDR3 is TGTGCCAGCATCTACGGGGGGACAGGAAGCTACGAGCAGTACTTC. As protein: CASIYGGTGSYEQYF. This chain joins TRBV6-5 and TRBJ2-7, with D possibly being TRBD1 (8 bases). The CDR3 has 15 residues. In germline, CDR1 is MNHEY, CDR2 SVGAGI. The germline V and J ends were trimmed by 7 bases and 3 bases, with 19 bases remaining between them.

The genes are TRBV28 and TRBJ1-5; D not resolved. The CDR3 loop spans 16 amino acids. V lost 4 bases, J lost 10 bases, and 23 bases lay in between. Per germline, CDR1 MDHEN and CDR2 SYDVKM. CDR3 amino acids: CASSSIVVRNHHPQHF. The CDR3 coding sequence is TGTGCCAGCAGTTCCATCGTGGTCAGAAACCACCATCCCCAGCATTTT.